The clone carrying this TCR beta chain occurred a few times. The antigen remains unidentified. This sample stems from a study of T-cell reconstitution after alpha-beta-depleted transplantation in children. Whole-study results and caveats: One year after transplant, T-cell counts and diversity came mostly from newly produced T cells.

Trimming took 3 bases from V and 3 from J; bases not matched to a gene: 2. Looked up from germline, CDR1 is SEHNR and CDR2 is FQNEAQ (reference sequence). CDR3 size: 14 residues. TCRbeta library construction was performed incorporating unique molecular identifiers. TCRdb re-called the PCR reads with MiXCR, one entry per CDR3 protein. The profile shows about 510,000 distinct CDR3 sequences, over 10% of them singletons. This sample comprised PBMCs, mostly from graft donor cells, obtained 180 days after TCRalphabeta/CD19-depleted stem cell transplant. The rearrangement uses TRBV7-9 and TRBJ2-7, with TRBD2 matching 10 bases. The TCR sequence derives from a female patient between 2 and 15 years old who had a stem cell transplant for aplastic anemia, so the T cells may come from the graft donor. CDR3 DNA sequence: TGTGCCAGCAGCTTTCCTAGCGGGAGCTACGAGCAGTACTTC. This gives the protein CASSFPSGSYEQYF.